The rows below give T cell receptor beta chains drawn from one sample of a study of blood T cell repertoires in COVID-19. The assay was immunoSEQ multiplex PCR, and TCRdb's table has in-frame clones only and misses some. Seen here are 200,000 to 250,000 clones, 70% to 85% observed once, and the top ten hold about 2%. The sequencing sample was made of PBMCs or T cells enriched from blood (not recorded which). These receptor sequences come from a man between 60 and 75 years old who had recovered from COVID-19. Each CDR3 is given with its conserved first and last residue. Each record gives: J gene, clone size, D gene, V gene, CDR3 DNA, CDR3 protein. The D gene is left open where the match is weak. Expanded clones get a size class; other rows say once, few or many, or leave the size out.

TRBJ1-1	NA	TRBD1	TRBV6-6	TGTGCCAGCAGCAGGGACAGGGCCCATGAAGCTTTCTTT	CASSRDRAHEAFF
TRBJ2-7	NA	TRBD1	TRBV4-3	TGCGCCAGCAGCCAAGATGAGACAGGGAACTACGAGCAGTACTTC	CASSQDETGNYEQYF
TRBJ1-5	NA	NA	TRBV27	TGTGCCAGCAGTTTTCGAGGGAAACAGCCCCAGCATTTT	CASSFRGKQPQHF
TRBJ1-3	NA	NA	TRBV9	TGTGCCAGCAGTGGAATCGGGACAACGACAAACACCATATATTTT	CASSGIGTTTNTIYF
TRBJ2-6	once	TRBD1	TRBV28	TGTGCCAGCGGGATGCCTCCGGGACAGGGGACTGGGGCCAACGTCCTGACTTTC	CASGMPPGQGTGANVLTF
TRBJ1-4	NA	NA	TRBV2	TGTGCCAGCACCAGAAGTAGGCCGGGGGGAGAAAAACTGTTTTTT	CASTRSRPGGEKLFF
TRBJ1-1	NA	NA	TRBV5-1	TGCGCCAGCAGCCAGACACAGAACACTGAAGCTTTCTTT	CASSQTQNTEAFF
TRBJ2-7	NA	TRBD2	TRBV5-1	TGCGCCAGCAGCCGTTTAACCGGGACTAGCATCCACGAGCAGTACTTC	CASSRLTGTSIHEQYF
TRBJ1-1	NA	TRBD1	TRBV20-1	TGCAGTGCAACAGGGGTTGTTGAAGCTTTCTTT	CSATGVVEAFF
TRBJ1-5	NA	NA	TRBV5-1	TGCGCCAGCAGCTCCAGTGGAGATCAGCCCCAGCATTTT	CASSSSGDQPQHF
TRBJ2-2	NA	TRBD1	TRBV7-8	TGTGCCAGCAGCTCTCGACAGGGGGGGACCGGGGAGCTGTTTTTT	CASSSRQGGTGELFF
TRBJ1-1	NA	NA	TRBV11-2	TGTGCCAGCAGCACACAGGGGAACACTGAAGCTTTCTTT	CASSTQGNTEAFF
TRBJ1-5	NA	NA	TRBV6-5	TGTGCCAGCGGGGAGGACCGAAATCAGCCCCAGCATTTT	CASGEDRNQPQHF
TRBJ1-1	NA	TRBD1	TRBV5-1	TGCGCCAGCAGGGAGACAGGGGGTGAAGCTTTCTTT	CASRETGGEAFF
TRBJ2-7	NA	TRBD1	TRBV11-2	TGTGCCAGCAGCAAAACCCGCGGGACAGGGTTCTACGAGCAGTACTTC	CASSKTRGTGFYEQYF
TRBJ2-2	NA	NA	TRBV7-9	TGTGCCAGCAGCTTAGACAGGGCCACCGGGGAGCTGTTTTTT	CASSLDRATGELFF
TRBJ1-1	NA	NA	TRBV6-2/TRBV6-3	TGTGCCAGCAGTTATCAGGAGAACACTGAAGCTTTCTTT	CASSYQENTEAFF
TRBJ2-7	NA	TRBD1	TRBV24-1	TGTGCCACTTCGGACAGGGCCTACGAGCAGTACTTC	CATSDRAYEQYF
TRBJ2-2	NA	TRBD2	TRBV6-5	TGTGCCAGCAAGGGCGGGGGGCGCCCCACCGGGGAGCTGTTTTTT	CASKGGGRPTGELFF
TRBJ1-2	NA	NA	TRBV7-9	TGTGCCAGCAGCTTATTTCCTGAAACTCTCTATGGCTACACCTTC	CASSLFPETLYGYTF
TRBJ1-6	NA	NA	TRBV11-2	TGTGCCAGCAGCTTAGAACAGGGATCCTATAATTCACCCCTCCACTTT	CASSLEQGSYNSPLHF
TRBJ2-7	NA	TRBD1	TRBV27	TGTGCCAGCAGTTTAACTGGGACAGGGACCTACGAGCAGTACTTC	CASSLTGTGTYEQYF